A selection of T cell receptor beta chains follows, all from one sample in a study of cytomegalovirus exposure and HLA in healthy donors. Method: immunoSEQ multiplex PCR; TCRdb's copy keeps in-frame clones and lacks some. Of 140,000 or so clones in the sample, over 65% were seen once. Material for sequencing was PBMCs. These receptors were taken from a woman aged 25 to 39 in good health and CMV-seronegative. Both conserved end residues are part of each CDR3. The order of the fields is clone size, V gene, J gene, D gene, CDR3 DNA, CDR3 protein. D genes are given only for firm matches. Rows give clone size only sometimes, using once, few, many, or a class for an expanded clone.

few	TRBV7-8	TRBJ1-5	.	TGTGCCAGCACCGAACAGGGTGGATTCGGTCCCCAGCATTTT	CASTEQGGFGPQHF
.	TRBV11-3	TRBJ1-1	.	TGTGCCAGCAGCCTAACCAGGGCACCGGACACTGAAGCTTTCTTT	CASSLTRAPDTEAFF
.	TRBV7-2	TRBJ1-2	.	TGTGCCAGCAGCCCCAGCCGGACAGTTCGTGGCTACACCTTC	CASSPSRTVRGYTF
.	TRBV4-2	TRBJ2-5	.	TGTGCCAGCAGCCAAGAACTGAAAGAGACCCAGTACTTC	CASSQELKETQYF
.	TRBV7-2	TRBJ2-1	TRBD1	TGTGCCAGCAGCGGGGGACAGTACAATGAGCAGTTCTTC	CASSGGQYNEQFF
.	TRBV28	TRBJ1-1	.	TGTGCCAGCAGTTTAAGGTTGATAGGTCCCGGGCCAGGGGCGCTCGGCACTGAAGCTTTCTTT	CASSLRLIGPGPGALGTEAFF
.	TRBV6-5	TRBJ2-3	.	TGTGCCAGCAGTTACTTCAACACAGATACGCAGTATTTT	CASSYFNTDTQYF
.	TRBV11-2	TRBJ2-5	.	TGTGCCAGCAGCTTAAGGAGGACCCAGTACTTC	CASSLRRTQYF
.	TRBV28	TRBJ1-4	TRBD1	TGTGCCAGCAGTTTGCCGACAGGGGATGAAAAACTGTTTTTT	CASSLPTGDEKLFF
few	TRBV11-3	TRBJ2-1	TRBD1	TGTGCCAGCAGCCGTACAACAGGGGACAATGAGCAGTTCTTC	CASSRTTGDNEQFF
.	TRBV5-1	TRBJ1-3	TRBD1	TGCGCCAGCAGCTTGTACGGGACAGAAGGAAACACCATATATTTT	CASSLYGTEGNTIYF
.	TRBV28	TRBJ1-2	.	TGTGCCAGCAGTTTAGGAGGGGCGCAGGGCTATGGCTACACCTTC	CASSLGGAQGYGYTF
few	TRBV4-2	TRBJ2-1	TRBD2	TGTGCCAGCAGCCAAGATTTGGCTAGCGGGTTCGAGCAGTTCTTC	CASSQDLASGFEQFF
.	TRBV21-1	TRBJ2-1	.	TGTGCCAGCAGCAGCCTAGCGGGAGTGCTCTACAATGAGCAGTTCTTC	CASSSLAGVLYNEQFF
.	TRBV2	TRBJ1-2	.	TGTGCCAGCAGGGGACTAAACTATGGCTACACCTTC	CASRGLNYGYTF
.	TRBV14	TRBJ2-2	.	TGTGCCAGCAGCTTGGACTTTCCAAACACCGGGGAGCTGTTTTTT	CASSLDFPNTGELFF
.	TRBV27	TRBJ2-2	.	TGTGCCAGCAGTTTAATCCCGGGAAGAGGCACAGGGGAGCTGTTTTTT	CASSLIPGRGTGELFF
.	TRBV5-8	TRBJ1-2	TRBD1	TGTGCCAGCAGCCCAAGGACAGGCTTCATTTATGGCTACACCTTC	CASSPRTGFIYGYTF
few	TRBV9	TRBJ1-3	.	TGTGCCAGCAGCGGAGGTGCGTCTGGAAACACCATATATTTT	CASSGGASGNTIYF
.	TRBV19	TRBJ1-2	.	TGTGCCAGTAGTCCCGGTGAGTCGAGGACTAACTATGGCTACACCTTC	CASSPGESRTNYGYTF
.	TRBV7-9	TRBJ1-1	.	TGTGCCACCTCAGGGGTTCGAACTGAAGCTTTCTTT	CATSGVRTEAFF
.	TRBV15	TRBJ1-1	.	TGTGCCACCAGCAGAGATAGGGGGTTTAGAGGGAACGAAGCTTTCTTT	CATSRDRGFRGNEAFF
.	TRBV28	TRBJ1-2	TRBD1	TGTGCCGGCAGTCCGGGACAGGGATATGGCTACACCTTC	CAGSPGQGYGYTF
.	TRBV2	TRBJ2-1	.	TGTGCCAGCAGTGTAGGCAGGTCAGCCTACAATGAGCAGTTCTTC	CASSVGRSAYNEQFF
.	TRBV6-1	TRBJ1-5	TRBD1	TGTGCCAGCAGTGAAAACCCCGGACAGGGTGGTCAGCCCCAGCATTTT	CASSENPGQGGQPQHF
.	TRBV28	TRBJ1-5	TRBD1	TGTGCCAGCAGCCCGATTAGTAGGGGGCGCAATCAGCCCCAGCATTTT	CASSPISRGRNQPQHF
.	TRBV5-1	TRBJ1-4	.	TGCGCCAGCAGCCGGGAACCAAATGAAAAACTGTTTTTT	CASSREPNEKLFF
few	TRBV2	TRBJ2-3	.	TGTGCCAGCAGTGAAGGAGGGGCGCGGGACGGCACAGATACGCAGTATTTT	CASSEGGARDGTDTQYF
.	TRBV11-2	TRBJ2-1	TRBD2	TGTGCCAGCAGTTCGATTAGGGGGGCTAGCGGGAGGGACAATGAGCAGTTCTTC	CASSSIRGASGRDNEQFF
.	TRBV7-8	TRBJ2-1	.	TGTGCCAGCAGCTTCCCCGGGACGGGAGACAATGAGCAGTTCTTC	CASSFPGTGDNEQFF
.	TRBV28	TRBJ1-4	.	TGTGCCAGCAGTTCAGGAACAACTAATGAAAAACTGTTTTTT	CASSSGTTNEKLFF
.	TRBV30	TRBJ1-2	.	TGTGCCTGGAGCCCAGAAGCTAACTATGGCTACACCTTC	CAWSPEANYGYTF
.	TRBV2	TRBJ2-2	TRBD2	TGTGCCAGCAGGGATCTAGCGGGAGCGACCGGGGAGCTGTTTTTT	CASRDLAGATGELFF
.	TRBV4-2	TRBJ1-1	TRBD1	TGTGCCAGCAGCCTCCTGGGACAGCAGAACACTGAAGCTTTCTTT	CASSLLGQQNTEAFF
.	TRBV2	TRBJ1-2	.	TGTGCCAGCAGTGAAGGTTCAGGATACTATGGCTACACCTTC	CASSEGSGYYGYTF
.	TRBV5-1	TRBJ2-7	TRBD2	TGCGCCAGCAGCTATGGACTAGCGGGCGAGCAGTACTTC	CASSYGLAGEQYF
few	TRBV28	TRBJ1-5	.	TGTGCCAGCAGGCTGGGGCAGATCAATCAGCCCCAGCATTTT	CASRLGQINQPQHF
few	TRBV19	TRBJ2-3	.	TGTGCCAGCAGGTCTAGCGCGGGTCCACACCGCGGAGATACGCAGTATTTT	CASRSSAGPHRGDTQYF